These 13 T cell receptor beta chains were all obtained from the same sample, sequenced in a study of blood T cell repertoires in COVID-19. Using immunoSEQ multiplex PCR, the repertoire was profiled, and TCRdb retains in-frame clones only, with some absent. The table includes 300,000 to 350,000 clones, just over 85% detected once. Input material: PBMCs or T cells enriched from blood (not recorded which). The source is a woman between 35 and 50 years old with acute COVID-19.

In this sample, this clone turned up once. The chain links TRBV7-2 to TRBJ2-6; unclear D gene. Trimming removed 0 bases at V and 3 bases at J, with 9 bases between. The CDR3 is made up of 16 amino acids. Per the germline V gene, CDR1 is SGHTA and CDR2 is FQGNSA. CDR3 in amino acids: CASSLAGAIGANVLTF. DNA for the CDR3: TGTGCCAGCAGCTTAGCCGGAGCAATTGGGGCCAACGTCCTGACTTTC.

This rearrangement joins TRBV6-6 to TRBJ1-6; maybe TRBD1 (6 bases). Deletions cut 8 bases from V and 9 bases from J, with 20 bases between. CDR3 length: 15 residues. Germline loops: CDR1 MNHNY, CDR2 SVGAGI (reference sequence). In nucleotides, the CDR3 is TGTGCCAGCCGAAGCAACAGGGATCTGGGTTCACCCCTCCACTTT. Amino acid sequence: CASRSNRDLGSPLHF.

V is TRBV6-5 and J is TRBJ1-4; tentatively, D is TRBD1 (5 bases). Trimming took off 7 bases at V and 7 bases at J, with 16 bases between the two ends. The CDR3 extends over 14 amino acids. Germline assignment: CDR1 MNHEY and CDR2 SVGAGI. CDR3 sequence reads: CASMLVGGSEKLFF. DNA of the CDR3: TGTGCCAGCATGCTCGTCGGGGGGAGTGAAAAACTGTTTTTT.

The chain employs TRBV11-2 and TRBJ2-4; D is uncertain. Germline CDR1 reads SGHAT; CDR2 reads FQNNGV. Trimming took 8 bases from V and 0 from J, leaving 17 bases between them. This CDR3 region has 16 residues. CDR3 nucleotides: TGTGCCAGCGGCTCCAGGTCTAACCTAGCCAAAAACATTCAGTACTTC. Its protein product is CASGSRSNLAKNIQYF.

This clone has just a few counts. The chain carries TRBV5-8 and TRBJ2-3; tentatively, D is TRBD2 (5 bases). The V end was cut by 7 bases, the J end by 4 bases, with 22 bases between. The CDR3 extends over 16 amino acids. Germline V gene lookup returns CDR1 SGHTS and CDR2 YDEGEE. The CDR3 DNA is TGTGCCAGCGATCTAATGGGCGCGGGTCCCTCAGATACGCAGTATTTT. Translating it yields CASDLMGAGPSDTQYF.

This clone was counted a single time. The chain couples TRBV11-2 to TRBJ2-1, with D possibly TRBD2 on 6 matching bases. V lost 9 bases and J 0 bases, leaving 21 bases between the germline ends. CDR3 length: 17 amino acids. The germline V gene encodes CDR1 SGHAT and CDR2 FQNNGV. This chain's CDR3 is CASRGSAGKSSYNEQFF. In DNA, the CDR3 is TGTGCCAGTCGGGGGTCCGCGGGTAAGAGCTCCTACAATGAGCAGTTCTTC.

The CDR3 spells CASSLAGQDHGYTF. The CDR3 DNA reads TGTGCCAGCAGCTTAGCGGGACAGGATCATGGCTACACCTTC. The V and J genes are TRBV7-9 and TRBJ1-2, with 8 bases fitting TRBD1. V was pared by 0 bases and J by 6 bases, with 3 bases of the junction left unmatched. Germline loops: CDR1 SEHNR, CDR2 FQNEAQ (reference sequence). The CDR3 has 14 residues.

This chain connects TRBV12-3 or TRBV12-4 to TRBJ1-1; no reliable D call. This CDR3 is 13 amino acids long. Trimming shortened V by 6 bases and J by 0 bases, and 8 bases separated the two germline ends. The CDR3 is CASSPNMNTEAFF. The CDR3, as DNA: TGTGCCAGCAGCCCCAACATGAACACTGAAGCTTTCTTT.

V usage is TRBV9 and J usage is TRBJ1-5; no reliable D call. The CDR3 is made up of 15 amino acids. The V and J ends lost 0 bases and 3 bases respectively, with 10 bases between them. Germline V gives CDR1 SGDLS, CDR2 YYNGEE. This chain's CDR3 is CASSVAGSYNQPQHF. The CDR3 DNA sequence: TGTGCCAGCAGCGTAGCTGGTTCCTACAATCAGCCCCAGCATTTT.

This clone was counted a few times. The rearrangement links TRBV5-1 to TRBJ1-2; possibly TRBD1 for D (5 bases). Looked up from germline, CDR1 is SGHRS and CDR2 is YFSETQ. The CDR3 is 14 amino acids. V was shortened by 0 bases and J by 4 bases, with 10 bases between the two germline ends. DNA of the CDR3: TGCGCCAGCAGCTTGGAGGGGCTGGTCTATGGCTACACCTTC. Its translation: CASSLEGLVYGYTF. The whole variable domain, filled in from reference TRBV5-1 and TRBJ1-2, reads KAGVTQTPRYLIKTRGQQVTLSCSPISGHRSVSWYQQTPGQGLQFLFEYFSETQRNKGNFPGRFSGRQFSNSRSEMNVSTLELGDSALYLCASSLEGLVYGYTFGSGTRLTVV.

The V and J genes are TRBV6-5 and TRBJ2-7; 11 nucleotides align to TRBD1. The V gene end was trimmed by 1 base and the J gene end by 3 bases; junction bases not matched to a gene: 5. This CDR3 comprises 16 residues. CDR1 and CDR2 (germline): MNHEY, SVGAGI. CDR3 residues: CASSYFPGQGVYEQYF. The CDR3 nucleotides are TGTGCCAGCAGTTACTTTCCGGGACAGGGGGTCTACGAGCAGTACTTC.

This rearrangement joins TRBV5-1 to TRBJ1-2; D possibly corresponds to TRBD1 (6 bases). With 0 bases removed from V and 7 bases from J, the gap between germline ends came to 10 bases. The CDR3 length is 13 residues. CDR1 SGHRS and CDR2 YFSETQ come from the germline V gene. The CDR3 DNA sequence: TGCGCCAGCAGCTTGGAGGGACAACGTGGCTACACCTTC. Its translation: CASSLEGQRGYTF.

J is TRBJ2-5 and V is TRBV4-2; 8 nucleotides align to TRBD1. Germline CDR1 and CDR2: LGHNA and YNFKEQ. V was pared by 3 bases and J by 1 base, with 7 bases of the junction left unmatched. The CDR3 sequence is 16 residues long. The CDR3, as DNA: TGTGCCAGCAGCCAGACAGGGGCCACCGTCCAAGAGACCCAGTACTTC. Its translation: CASSQTGATVQETQYF.